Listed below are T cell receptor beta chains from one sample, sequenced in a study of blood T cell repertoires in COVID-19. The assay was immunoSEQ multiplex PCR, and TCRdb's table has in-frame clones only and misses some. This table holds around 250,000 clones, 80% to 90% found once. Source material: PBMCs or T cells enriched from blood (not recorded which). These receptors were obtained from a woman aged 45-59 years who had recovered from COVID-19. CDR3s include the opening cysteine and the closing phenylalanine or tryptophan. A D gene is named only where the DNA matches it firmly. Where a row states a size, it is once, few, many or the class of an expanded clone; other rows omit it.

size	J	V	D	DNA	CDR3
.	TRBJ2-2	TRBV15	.	TGTGCCACCAGCAGAGATAGGCTAGCGTCCGGGGAGCTGTTTTTT	CATSRDRLASGELFF
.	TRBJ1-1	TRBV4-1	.	TGCGCCAGCAGCCAATCAGGCCCAGCTTCCACTGAAGCTTTCTTT	CASSQSGPASTEAFF
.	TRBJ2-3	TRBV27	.	TGTGCCAGCAGTCCCCGGACTAGCACAGATACGCAGTATTTT	CASSPRTSTDTQYF
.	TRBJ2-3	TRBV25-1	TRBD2	TGTGCCAGCAGTGTAAGGGGACTAGCGGGAGTGGGAGATACGCAGTATTTT	CASSVRGLAGVGDTQYF
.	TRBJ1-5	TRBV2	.	TGTGCCAGCAAAAAGGAATCAGGTGGAGGTGGTCAAAATCAGCCCCAGCATTTT	CASKKESGGGGQNQPQHF
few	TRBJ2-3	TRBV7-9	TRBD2	TGTGCCAGCAGCTTATCTAGCGGGAGGTCCACAGATACGCAGTATTTT	CASSLSSGRSTDTQYF
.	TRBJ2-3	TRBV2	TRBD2	TGTGCCAGCAGAGAACTAGCGGGAGTATGGGATACGCAGTATTTT	CASRELAGVWDTQYF
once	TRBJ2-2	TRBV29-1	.	TGCAGCGTTGAAGACATCGGAGGCTCGAACACCGGGGAGCTGTTTTTT	CSVEDIGGSNTGELFF
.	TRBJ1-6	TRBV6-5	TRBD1	TGTGCCAGCAGCGAGCTCAGGGGGCGTGGATCACCCCTCCACTTT	CASSELRGRGSPLHF
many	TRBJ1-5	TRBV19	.	TGTGCCAGTAGCACCAGGGTAGACCAGCCCCAGCATTTT	CASSTRVDQPQHF
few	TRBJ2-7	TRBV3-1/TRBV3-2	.	TGTGCCAGCAGCCAAGCAGACTACGAGCAGTACTTC	CASSQADYEQYF
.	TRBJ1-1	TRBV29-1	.	TGCAGCGTTTACGAGTCTCAAGCTTTCTTT	CSVYESQAFF
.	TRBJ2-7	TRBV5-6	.	TGTGCCAGCAGCTTCCGACAGGTATCCTACGAGCAGTACTTC	CASSFRQVSYEQYF
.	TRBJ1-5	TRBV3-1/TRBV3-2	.	TGTGCCAGCAGCCAGGGGGGAGACATGCATTTT	CASSQGGDMHF
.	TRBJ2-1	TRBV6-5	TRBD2	TGTGCCAGCAGTTACGGACTAGCATCAAACGAGCAGTTCTTC	CASSYGLASNEQFF
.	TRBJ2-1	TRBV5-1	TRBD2	TGCGCCAGCAGCTGGGGGACTAGCGGGATTTACAATGAGCAGTTCTTC	CASSWGTSGIYNEQFF
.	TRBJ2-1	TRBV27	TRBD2	TGTGCCAGCAGTCGAGCGGGGAACTACAATGAGCAGTTCTTC	CASSRAGNYNEQFF
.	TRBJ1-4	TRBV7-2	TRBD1	TGTGCCAGCAGCCAGATGACAGGGAATAGGGAAAAACTGTTTTTT	CASSQMTGNREKLFF
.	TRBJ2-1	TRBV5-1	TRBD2	TGCGCCAGCAGCGAGACTAGCGCTTTCTACAATGAGCAGTTCTTC	CASSETSAFYNEQFF
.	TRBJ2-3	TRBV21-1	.	TGTGCCAGCAGCGGGAGTGACCAGGGGGCTGATACGCAGTATTTT	CASSGSDQGADTQYF
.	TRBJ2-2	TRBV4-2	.	TGTGCCAGCAGCCAAGATAGGACGGGAGAGAACACCGGGGAGCTGTTTTTT	CASSQDRTGENTGELFF
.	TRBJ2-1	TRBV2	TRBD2	TGTGCCAGCAGCCTGACTAGCGGGGGATACAATGAGCAGTTCTTC	CASSLTSGGYNEQFF
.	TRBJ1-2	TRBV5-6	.	TGTGCCAGCAGCTATGGAGGGGTGGTCAGAGAAACCTTC	CASSYGGVVRETF
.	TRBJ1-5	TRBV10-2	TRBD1	TGCGCCAGCAGTGAGTCCGGGACAGGGGGTGGGAGGAATCAGCCCCAGCATTTT	CASSESGTGGGRNQPQHF